This TCR beta chain was captured by sequencing in a study of molecular identifiers for immune sequencing clone quantification. Study background: In replicates, RNA from about 21,000 or 97,000 naive CD8 cells was split five ways, four sequenced.

Germline CDR1 is GTSNPN and CDR2 is SVGIG (reference sequence). The CDR3 is made up of 13 amino acids. V lost 0 bases, J lost 7 bases, and 9 bases lay in between. Using its own MiXCR run on the PCR reads, TCRdb lists one record per CDR3 protein. The sample consists of a few hundred thousand distinct CDR3 sequences, around a fifth of them appearing once. This chain connects TRBV30 to TRBJ1-4; D is unresolved. The clonotype originates from a human donor in good health. Some libraries in this study had Jurkat cell RNA spiked in. Sequencing input: naive CD8+ T cells from blood, with Jurkat cell RNA spiked in. Described subset: FACS-sorted CD8+CD4-CCR7+CD45RA+ naive T cells. In DNA form, the CDR3 reads TGTGCCTGGAGTGTAGTACAATGTGAAAAACTGTTTTTT. This translates into CAWSVVQCEKLFF.